This T cell receptor (beta chain) was found in a study of OX40 agonist ivuxolimab in advanced cancers. Study context: Three patients, one with hepatocellular carcinoma and two with cutaneous melanoma, responded partially.

General study points: Partial responders receiving 0.1-3.0 mg/kg showed among the lowest clonal expansion.

Per germline, CDR1 GTSNPN and CDR2 SVGIG (reference sequence). The length of the CDR3 is 12 residues. V was clipped by 2 bases and J by 8 bases, with 12 bases between them. A note on this clone: What it binds is unknown.

TCRdb keeps only in-frame clones here, not all; method: immunoSEQ multiplex PCR. The sample holds 65,000 to 80,000 clones, roughly 86% seen once. Sequencing was performed on CD4+ or CD8+ T cells sorted from blood, taken in a trial of the OX40 agonist ivuxolimab. The chain employs TRBV30 and TRBJ1-1; D possibly corresponds to TRBD1 (6 bases). This receptor was identified in an adult with an advanced solid tumor such as melanoma, head and neck, liver or kidney cancer. CDR3 residues: CAWSPGAPEAFF. In DNA, the CDR3 is TGTGCCTGGAGTCCAGGGGCTCCCGAAGCTTTCTTT.